The clone carrying this TCR beta chain has just a few counts. Antigen unknown. Likely a read error: the CDR3 ends without its conserved phenylalanine or tryptophan. The sample originates from a study of blood T cells in healthy people across ages. Overall study context: When template switching was applied, about one barcoded beta molecule was captured per two T cells.

CDR3 size: 15 residues. The junction had 6 bases not matched to a gene; V was cut back by 3 bases and J by 0 bases. CDR1 is SGHKS, CDR2 YYEKEE, per germline (reference sequence). The second PCR ran roughly 7 to 12 cycles with a sample-barcoded 5' primer and J-beta primers. The yield of each sample was at least 2.5 million CDR3-containing paired-end reads. TCRdb re-derived calls from the 5' RACE reads in MiXCR, one entry per CDR3 protein. The repertoire has approximately 780,000 distinct CDR3 sequences, about 26% of them found once; the top ten carry under 3%. Study-level points and caveats: CMV infection status of these donors was not known. Older individuals had lower TCR beta diversity per million T cells (the decline was roughly linear).

The same sample was also studied in work on T cells of mothers and their children.

The sample was blood. This TCR came from a boy aged 5-17 years in good health. The V gene is TRBV5-5, the J gene TRBJ2-7; TRBD1 matches 7 bases. The CDR3 bases are TGTGCCAGCAGCTACAGGGGCCTAAGCTCCTACGAGCAGTACTCC. Its translation: CASSYRGLSSYEQYS.